The TCR beta chain described here comes from a study of blood T cells in healthy people across ages. Total RNA, at least 5.5 micrograms per sample, was extracted from PBMCs. As regards this clonotype: The target antigen is unknown.

Study-level points and caveats: Aged donors had fewer naive CD4+ cells and lower diversity than long-lived donors. Per million T cells, TCR beta diversity dropped roughly linearly as age increased.

The length of the CDR3 is 15 residues. Germline V gene sequence: CDR1 SEHNR, CDR2 FQNEAQ (reference sequence). Deletions cut 5 bases from V and 2 bases from J, with 16 bases between. Then a second PCR, running roughly 7 to 11 cycles, was carried out with a sample-barcoded 5' primer and a J-beta primer mix. Each TCR beta cDNA got a 12-nucleotide random molecular identifier. TCRdb independently ran MiXCR on the 5' RACE reads; one entry per CDR3 protein. The sample contains about 1.6 million distinct CDR3 sequences, about 31% of which appear only once. The sequenced material came from blood. The TCR comes from a woman aged 25 to 39 in good health. J is TRBJ2-7 and V is TRBV7-9, with no clear D. CDR3 nucleotides: TGTGCCAGCAGCCCATTGACTGGCCCTACCTACGAGCAGTACTTC. This encodes CASSPLTGPTYEQYF.